A single sample gave rise to the 10 T cell receptor beta chains below, sequenced in a study of T cells in localized non-small cell lung cancer. Produced via immunoSEQ multiplex PCR; TCRdb's table is partial and in-frame only. The sample lists around 92,000 clones; just over 90% were seen once. The specimen was PBMCs, collected before any cancer treatment. These receptors were obtained from a woman aged 35 to 69 with stage II squamous cell lung carcinoma.

V gene TRBV7-9 combines with J gene TRBJ1-4; D is perhaps TRBD1 (6 bases). Trimming took off 5 bases at V and 7 bases at J, with 14 bases between the two ends. In germline, CDR1 is SEHNR, CDR2 FQNEAQ (reference sequence). This CDR3 is 14 amino acids long. CDR3 sequence: CASSKWGQGEKLFF. CDR3 bases: TGTGCCAGCAGCAAGTGGGGGCAAGGTGAAAAACTGTTTTTT.

This clone was picked up one time. The V gene is TRBV7-9, the J gene TRBJ2-2; D unclear. Deletions cut 1 base from V and 5 bases from J, with 8 bases between. The CDR3 length is 14 residues. The V gene's germline CDR1 is SEHNR and CDR2 FQNEAQ (reference sequence). CDR3 DNA sequence: TGTGCCAGCAGCTTAGTGGGTGGTACCGGGGAGCTGTTTTTT. Protein product: CASSLVGGTGELFF.

The chain links TRBV6-6 to TRBJ1-5, with no clear D. The V and J ends lost 7 bases and 0 bases respectively, with 13 bases between them. Germline V gene data show CDR1 as MNHNY and CDR2 as SVGAGI (reference sequence). The CDR3 runs to 15 residues. DNA for the CDR3: TGTGCCAGCACCAAGATAAGGGATAGCAATCAGCCCCAGCATTTT. Translating it yields CASTKIRDSNQPQHF.

The chain uses TRBV10-2 and TRBJ2-3, with 7 bases identical to TRBD1. The V gene end was trimmed by 6 bases and the J gene end by 1 base; junction bases not matched to a gene: 4. The germline gives CDR1 WSHSY, CDR2 SAAADI. The CDR3 extends over 14 amino acids. Written as DNA, the CDR3 is TGCGCCAGCAGAGGGGGCCAAGGCACAGATACGCAGTATTTT. Its translation: CASRGGQGTDTQYF.

This clone has more than one count but fewer than ten. The chain joins TRBV28 to TRBJ1-2; D gene ambiguous. Per germline, CDR1 MDHEN and CDR2 SYDVKM. V was trimmed by 2 bases and J by 3 bases, leaving 1 base between them. CDR3 size: 11 residues. CDR3 nucleotides: TGTGCCAGCAGTTTAGACTATGGCTACACCTTC. This encodes CASSLDYGYTF.

V and J are TRBV6-4 and TRBJ2-3, with D unclear. Between the trimmed V and J ends, which lost 4 bases and 4 bases, there was a span of 15 bases. CDR1 and CDR2 (germline): MRHNA, SNTAGT. The CDR3 spans 15 residues. The CDR3 region has the DNA TGTGCCAGCAGTGCCGTGGCTGGAGTTGCAGATACGCAGTATTTT. Protein sequence: CASSAVAGVADTQYF.

The J gene is TRBJ2-1, the V gene TRBV19; D ambiguous. Per the germline V gene, CDR1 is LNHDA and CDR2 is SQIVND (reference sequence). CDR3 size: 14 residues. V lost 5 bases and J lost 10, with 18 bases in between. The CDR3 is CASSPFAGSSEQFF. The CDR3 nucleotides read TGTGCCAGTAGTCCCTTTGCCGGGTCGTCGGAGCAGTTCTTC. The full variable domain, with the rest looked up from reference TRBV19 and TRBJ2-1, is DGGITQSPKYLFRKEGQNVTLSCEQNLNHDAMYWYRQDPGQGLRLIYYSQIVNDFQKGDIAEGYSVSREKKESFPLTVTSAQKNPTAFYLCASSPFAGSSEQFFGPGTRLTVL.

The rearrangement joins TRBV6-1 to TRBJ2-7; 8 bases map to TRBD1. This CDR3 region has 14 residues. Germline loops: CDR1 MNHNS, CDR2 SASEGT. With V trimmed by 8 bases and J by 4 bases, 10 bases remained unmatched. CDR3 nucleotide sequence: TGTGCCAGCGAGGGGGACAGGCACCTATACGAGCAGTACTTC. It is translated as CASEGDRHLYEQYF.

The CDR3 DNA sequence: TGTGCCAGCAGCCAGTGGGGACTAGCGGGAATTCGCGAGCAGTACTTC. Its protein product is CASSQWGLAGIREQYF. The chain recombines TRBV5-6 with TRBJ2-5; TRBD2 matches at 13 bases. The J call is doubtful: the DNA matches TRBJ2-7 better. The CDR3 totals 16 residues. In germline, CDR1 is SGHDT, CDR2 YYEEEE.

The V call is TRBV27, the J call TRBJ1-1; 9 bases line up with TRBD1. The germline CDR1 and CDR2 sequences are MNHEY and SMNVEV (reference sequence). Unmatched junction bases numbered 7, after V lost 3 bases and J lost 5 bases. The CDR3 length is 15 residues. Written as DNA, the CDR3 is TGTGCCAGCAGTTTCTCCGGACAGGGGAGGACTGAAGCTTTCTTT. Encoded protein: CASSFSGQGRTEAFF.